Presented here are 21 T cell receptor beta chains from one specimen sequenced in a study of blood T cell repertoires in COVID-19. Measured with immunoSEQ multiplex PCR; TCRdb has only the in-frame clones, and not every one. Found here are over 30,000 clones, 80% to 90% of them singletons; the top ten hold approximately 4%. Source material: peripheral blood. These receptors were collected from a man in his forties or fifties with acute or convalescent COVID-19.

The CDR3 region has the DNA TGTGCCATCAGTGAGACTCCCGACAGACAAGAGACCCAGTACTTC. Its protein is CAISETPDRQETQYF. The rearrangement links TRBV10-3 to TRBJ2-5, with TRBD1 as a possible D gene (5 bases). Looked up from germline, CDR1 is ENHRY and CDR2 is SYGVKD. V lost 2 bases and J 2 bases, leaving 12 bases between the germline ends. The CDR3 length is 15 residues.

V and J are TRBV27 and TRBJ1-1; TRBD1 might be the D (6 bases). V was trimmed by 8 bases and J by 1 base, leaving 11 bases between them. The length of the CDR3 is 13 residues. CDR1 is MNHEY, CDR2 SMNVEV, per germline (reference sequence). DNA for the CDR3: TGTGCCAGCGGGTACAGGGAGAACACTGAAGCTTTCTTT. Encoded protein: CASGYRENTEAFF.

The J gene is TRBJ2-2, the V gene TRBV24-1, with D tentatively TRBD1 (6 bases). Germline V gene data show CDR1 as KGHDR and CDR2 as SFDVKD. Trimming cost V 3 bases and J 5 bases, with 12 bases left between them. This CDR3 has 15 amino acids. CDR3 protein: CATSDPPGQTGELFF. CDR3 DNA sequence: TGTGCCACCAGTGATCCACCTGGACAGACCGGGGAGCTGTTTTTT.

V gene TRBV28 combines with J gene TRBJ2-4, with 9 bases fitting TRBD2. This CDR3 has 18 amino acids. V trimming: 5 bases; J trimming: 0 bases; junction bases outside the gene matches: 11. Germline V gene data show CDR1 as MDHEN and CDR2 as SYDVKM. CDR3 sequence (DNA): TGTGCCAGCAGTCAGCCTGGGCGGGAGGGCCTAGCCAAAAACATTCAGTACTTC. Protein: CASSQPGREGLAKNIQYF.

The rearrangement uses TRBV19 and TRBJ1-1; no clear D. The CDR3 length is 14 residues. Trimming took off 1 base at V and 4 bases at J, with 10 bases between the two ends. Germline V gene sequence: CDR1 LNHDA, CDR2 SQIVND (reference sequence). The CDR3, as DNA: TGTGCCAGTAGTATAGCTGTACTCGCCACTGAAGCTTTCTTT. It specifies CASSIAVLATEAFF.

This clone has more than one count but fewer than ten. This sequence joins TRBV27 and TRBJ1-2; TRBD1 is a possible D gene (6 bases). V was clipped by 2 bases and J by 8 bases, with 21 bases between them. The germline CDR1 and CDR2 sequences are MNHEY and SMNVEV (reference sequence). The CDR3 is 16 amino acids. Written as DNA, the CDR3 is TGTGCCAGCAGTTTAAATCGCGGGGGGCGTTGGTGGGGCTACACCTTC. It encodes CASSLNRGGRWWGYTF.

This sequence joins TRBV5-4 and TRBJ1-2; 7 bases align to TRBD1. The CDR3 covers 17 residues. CDR1 and CDR2 (germline): SGHNT, YYREEE (reference sequence). Trimming took 0 bases from V and 1 from J; bases not matched to a gene: 9. The CDR3 DNA is TGTGCCAGCAGCTTGGAGGTTGGCAGGGGGAATAACTATGGCTACACCTTC. It codes for CASSLEVGRGNNYGYTF.

The J gene is TRBJ2-3, the V gene TRBV4-2, with D possibly being TRBD1 (5 bases). Trimming took off 4 bases at V and 3 bases at J, with 11 bases between the two ends. CDR3 size: 14 residues. Germline-derived CDR1 and CDR2 are LGHNA and YNFKEQ. CDR3 sequence reads: CASSLGEGTDTQYF. CDR3 nucleotides: TGTGCCAGCAGCCTAGGGGAAGGGACAGATACGCAGTATTTT.

The rearrangement joins TRBV10-3 to TRBJ2-4, with TRBD2 matching 7 bases. CDR1 and CDR2 (germline): ENHRY, SYGVKD. The CDR3 consists of 16 residues. V gave up 4 bases and J gave up 5 bases; unmatched junction bases: 11. The DNA of the CDR3 is TGTGCCATCAGTGGGGCTAGCGGAATAGACCAAAACATTCAGTACTTC. This codes for CAISGASGIDQNIQYF.

The chain recombines TRBV15 with TRBJ1-6, with D unclear. There are 15 residues in the CDR3. Looked up from germline, CDR1 is LNHNV and CDR2 is YYDKDF (reference sequence). The V end lost 0 bases, the J end lost 12 bases, and 15 bases lay between the germline ends. CDR3 DNA: TGTGCCACCAGCAGAGATCGGGTAGGCGGAGAACCCCTCCACTTT. Translating it yields CATSRDRVGGEPLHF. Full variable domain (remainder filled in from reference TRBV15 and TRBJ1-6): DAMVIQNPRYQVTQFGKPVTLSCSQTLNHNVMYWYQQKSSQAPKLLFHYYDKDFNNEADTPDNFQSRRPNTSFCFLDIRSPGLGDTAMYLCATSRDRVGGEPLHFGNGTRLTVT.

In its sample, this clone was seen once. The gene calls are TRBV3-1 (or the pseudogene TRBV3-2) and TRBJ2-3; 13 positions agree with TRBD2. V trimming: 4 bases; J trimming: 3 bases; junction bases outside the gene matches: 4. The CDR3 spans 16 residues. Germline loops: CDR1 LGHDT, CDR2 YNNKEL (reference sequence). The DNA for the CDR3 is TGTGCCAGCAGCCTCACTAGCGGGGGGGCGACAGATACGCAGTATTTT. This encodes CASSLTSGGATDTQYF.

The rearrangement links TRBV29-1 to TRBJ2-5; 11 positions agree with TRBD2. The CDR3 loop spans 15 amino acids. Germline CDR1 SQVTM, CDR2 ANQGSEA. V was clipped by 6 bases and J by 5 bases; unmatched bases: 11. The CDR3 loop is CSVGGLAGGVETQYF. DNA for the CDR3: TGCAGCGTGGGAGGACTAGCGGGCGGGGTGGAGACCCAGTACTTC.

This sequence joins TRBV7-9 and TRBJ2-1; a weak D match, TRBD2 (6 bases). The CDR3 is 13 amino acids. From germline, CDR1 is SEHNR and CDR2 FQNEAQ (reference sequence). The ends were cut back, 5 bases at V and 6 bases at J, with 11 bases in the middle. The CDR3: CASSTGDRNEQFF. In DNA, the CDR3 is TGTGCCAGCAGCACGGGGGACCGCAATGAGCAGTTCTTC. The whole variable domain, filled in from reference TRBV7-9 and TRBJ2-1, reads DTGVSQNPRHKITKRGQNVTFRCDPISEHNRLYWYRQTLGQGPEFLTYFQNEAQLEKSRLLSDRFSAERPKGSFSTLEIQRTEQGDSAMYLCASSTGDRNEQFFGPGTRLTVL.

The J gene is TRBJ2-5, the V gene TRBV28, with D possibly TRBD1 on 6 matching bases. Germline CDR1 is MDHEN and CDR2 is SYDVKM. V shed 2 bases and J shed 2 bases, with 6 bases lying between them. This CDR3 has 13 amino acids. The CDR3 spells CASSLQGQETQYF. CDR3 sequence (DNA): TGTGCCAGCAGTTTACAGGGGCAAGAGACCCAGTACTTC.

V gene TRBV7-9 combines with J gene TRBJ2-1, with 11 bases aligning to TRBD2. Germline lookup yields CDR1 SEHNR and CDR2 FQNEAQ (reference sequence). The CDR3 sequence is 15 residues long. Unmatched junction bases numbered 6, after V lost 6 bases and J lost 5 bases. The CDR3 spells CASSSTSGGDNEQFF. CDR3 in DNA: TGTGCCAGCAGTTCTACTAGCGGGGGAGACAATGAGCAGTTCTTC.

The rearrangement links TRBV2 to TRBJ2-1; 13 bases match TRBD2. After removal of 6 bases from V and 7 bases from J, the junction contained 9 bases not matched to a gene. In germline, CDR1 is SNHLY, CDR2 FYNNEI. The CDR3 extends over 16 amino acids. CDR3 loop: CASSDGTSGAENEQFF. CDR3 DNA: TGTGCCAGCAGCGACGGGACTAGCGGGGCCGAGAATGAGCAGTTCTTC.

This rearrangement joins TRBV5-1 to TRBJ2-7, with 9 bases aligning to TRBD1. CDR1 is SGHRS and CDR2 is YFSETQ in the germline V gene. Trimming at V came to 4 bases and at J to 1 base, leaving 6 bases not matched to a gene. The CDR3 is 15 amino acids. CDR3 loop: CASSIPGQGSYEQYF. The CDR3 nucleotides read TGCGCCAGCAGCATACCGGGACAGGGATCCTACGAGCAGTACTTC.

This clone has just a few counts. V gene TRBV5-1 combines with J gene TRBJ1-2, with a possible D match to TRBD1 (6 bases). CDR3 length equals 13 residues. CDR1 SGHRS and CDR2 YFSETQ come from the germline V gene. V lost 4 bases and J 8 bases, leaving 15 bases between the germline ends. DNA of the CDR3: TGCGCCAGCAGCGTTCAACAGGGTGCCGGCTACACCTTC. This sequence encodes CASSVQQGAGYTF.

This chain connects TRBV7-9 to TRBJ1-1; the match to TRBD1 covers 8 bases. The CDR3 is made up of 14 amino acids. The J segment lost 8 bases and the V segment lost 5 bases, leaving 10 bases of the junction unmatched. Germline lookup yields CDR1 SEHNR and CDR2 FQNEAQ (reference sequence). DNA of the CDR3: TGTGCCAGCAGCCCGGACAGGGCCGGGGGCGAAGCTTTCTTT. It codes for CASSPDRAGGEAFF.

The V call is TRBV7-7, the J call TRBJ1-1; D unresolved. Germline V gene data show CDR1 as SSHAT and CDR2 as FNYEAQ (reference sequence). The CDR3 spans 13 residues. The V and J ends lost 3 bases and 0 bases respectively, with 5 bases between them. The CDR3 is CASSLSLNTEAFF. CDR3 in DNA: TGTGCCAGCAGCTTGAGCCTGAACACTGAAGCTTTCTTT.

This clone has just a few counts. The V gene is TRBV19, the J gene TRBJ1-5, with D possibly TRBD1 on 6 matching bases. Looked up from germline, CDR1 is LNHDA and CDR2 is SQIVND (reference sequence). V was shortened by 6 bases and J by 4 bases, with 19 bases between the two germline ends. The CDR3 totals 16 residues. CDR3: CASRYADTGYNQPQHF. CDR3 bases: TGTGCCAGTAGGTATGCGGATACAGGGTATAATCAGCCCCAGCATTTT.